This T cell receptor (beta chain) was found in a study of control samples from healthy donors and cancer patients. Libraries were prepared by immunoSEQ multiplex PCR; TCRdb keeps only in-frame clonotypes and omits some of them. The table shows 110,000 to 150,000 clones, with just under 95% occurring only once. The germline V gene has CDR1 MNHEY and CDR2 SVGEGT. The CDR3 loop spans 17 amino acids. V gave up 4 bases and J gave up 0 bases; unmatched junction bases: 4. V and J are TRBV6-2 or TRBV6-3 and TRBJ2-3; 13 bases map to TRBD2. The sequenced material came from PBMCs. The receptor's source is a man aged 55 to 70 with colorectal cancer. The CDR3 protein is CASSLGLAGSSTDTQYF. The CDR3 DNA reads TGTGCCAGCAGTTTGGGACTAGCGGGGTCTAGCACAGATACGCAGTATTTT.